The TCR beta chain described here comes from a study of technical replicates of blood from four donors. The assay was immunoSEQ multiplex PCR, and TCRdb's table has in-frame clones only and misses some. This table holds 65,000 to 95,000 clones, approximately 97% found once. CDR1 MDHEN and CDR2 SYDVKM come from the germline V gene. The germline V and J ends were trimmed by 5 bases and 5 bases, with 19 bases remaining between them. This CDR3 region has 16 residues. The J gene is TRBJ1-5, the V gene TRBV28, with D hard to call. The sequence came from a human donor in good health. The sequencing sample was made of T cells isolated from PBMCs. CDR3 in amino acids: CASSPALSYLDQPQHF. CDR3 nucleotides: TGTGCCAGCAGTCCCGCTTTAAGTTATTTAGATCAGCCCCAGCATTTT. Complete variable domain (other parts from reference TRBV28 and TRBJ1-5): DVKVTQSSRYLVKRTGEKVFLECVQDMDHENMFWYRQDPGLGLRLIYFSYDVKMKEKGDIPEGYSVSREKKERFSLILESASTNQTSMYLCASSPALSYLDQPQHFGDGTRLSIL.